This record concerns one T cell receptor beta chain sequence. Its cognate antigen is unknown. In terms of origin and age, donors were healthy Caucasian individuals from Russia aged about 6 to 100. Together with a sample-barcoded 5' primer, a J-beta primer mix was included in a second PCR lasting about 6 to 11 cycles. Every sample gave at least 2.5 million paired-end reads containing CDR3. In TCRdb, the 5' RACE reads were re-called with MiXCR into one record per CDR3 protein. This sample has approximately 730,000 distinct CDR3 sequences, with about 53% found just once. The record originates from a study of blood T cells in healthy people across ages. Study conclusions and caveats: With naive T cell percentage, TCR beta diversity showed a strong correlation. Per million T cells, TCR beta diversity dropped roughly linearly as age increased.

The receptor's source is a man at least 80 years old in good health. Sequencing was done on a sample of blood.

CDR3 amino acids: CASSYWGTGGLDTQYF. DNA for the CDR3: TGTGCCAGCAGTTATTGGGGGACAGGGGGTTTGGATACGCAGTATTTT. The V gene is TRBV27, the J gene TRBJ2-3; TRBD1 matches 11 bases. The V and J ends lost 4 bases and 6 bases, in that order; junction bases with no gene match: 9. Germline V gene data show CDR1 as MNHEY and CDR2 as SMNVEV (reference sequence). The CDR3 has 16 amino acids.